The sequence of this TCR beta chain was determined in a study of a mutant IDH1 vaccine in newly diagnosed glioma. Turning to the study itself: Of the patients given treatment, approximately 62% were male and approximately 38% were female, and a mean age of around 38 years was recorded.

Concerning this clone: Antigen unknown.

The CDR3 totals 13 residues. The germline V and J ends were trimmed by 4 bases and 6 bases, with 11 bases remaining between them. The germline gives CDR1 SEHNR, CDR2 FQNEAQ (reference sequence). Profiled with immunoSEQ multiplex PCR; TCRdb holds only in-frame clones, not every one. In the table there are around 52,000 clones, around 78% of which are singletons. The time point here: week 35, safety follow-up. Alongside topical imiquimod, each dose of vaccine comprised 300 ug of mutant IDH1 20-mer peptide. This TCR came from a man in his forties with glioma. The V gene is TRBV7-9, the J gene TRBJ2-3, with D possibly matching TRBD1 (5 bases). This material consisted of PBMCs, taken from a glioma patient whose treatment included an IDH1 peptide vaccine. CDR3 nucleotide sequence: TGTGCCAGCAGCTCGACAGAGACGGATACGCAGTATTTT. The encoded protein is CASSSTETDTQYF.